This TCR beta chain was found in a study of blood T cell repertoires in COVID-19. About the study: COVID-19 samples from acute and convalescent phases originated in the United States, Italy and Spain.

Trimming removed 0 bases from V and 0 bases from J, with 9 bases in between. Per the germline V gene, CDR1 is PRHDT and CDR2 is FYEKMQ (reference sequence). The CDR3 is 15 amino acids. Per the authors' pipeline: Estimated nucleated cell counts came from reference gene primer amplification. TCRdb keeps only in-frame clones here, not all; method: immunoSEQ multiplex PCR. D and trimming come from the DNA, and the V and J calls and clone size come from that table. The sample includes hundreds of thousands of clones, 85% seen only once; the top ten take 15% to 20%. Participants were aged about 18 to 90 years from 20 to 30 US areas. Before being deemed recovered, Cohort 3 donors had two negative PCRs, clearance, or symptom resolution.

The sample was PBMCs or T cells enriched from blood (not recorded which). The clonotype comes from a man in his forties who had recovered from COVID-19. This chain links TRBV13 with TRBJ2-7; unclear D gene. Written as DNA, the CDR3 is TGTGCCAGCAGCTTAGGTTCGGAGTTCTCCTACGAGCAGTACTTC. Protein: CASSLGSEFSYEQYF.